Presented here are 13 T cell receptor beta chains from one specimen sequenced in a study of blood T cell repertoires in COVID-19. Sequenced by immunoSEQ multiplex PCR; TCRdb stores in-frame clones only, minus some. The sample lists approximately 80,000 clones; 70% to 80% were seen once. The sample consisted of peripheral blood. These receptors were obtained from a man between 65 and 80 years old with active or convalescent COVID-19.

The rearrangement links TRBV5-5 to TRBJ2-1; 12 bases align to TRBD1. The CDR3 runs to 17 residues. With 2 bases clipped from V and 5 bases from J, the junction kept 8 bases outside the gene matches. Germline-derived CDR1 and CDR2 are SGHKS and YYEKEE (reference sequence). DNA for the CDR3: TGTGCCAGCAGCTTAGAGCGGGACAGGGGGCTGCACAATGAGCAGTTCTTC. This gives the protein CASSLERDRGLHNEQFF.

V is TRBV2 and J is TRBJ1-6, with 9 bases fitting TRBD1. Germline values: CDR1 SNHLY, CDR2 FYNNEI. V gave up 6 bases and J gave up 5 bases; unmatched junction bases: 5. The CDR3 totals 15 residues. CDR3 sequence reads: CASRIQGADNSPLHF. The CDR3 DNA reads as TGTGCCAGCAGGATACAGGGGGCGGATAATTCACCCCTCCACTTT.

This clone has only a few counts. The J gene is TRBJ1-6, the V gene TRBV5-6; D possibly corresponds to TRBD1 (6 bases). CDR3 length: 16 residues. Germline V gene sequence: CDR1 SGHDT, CDR2 YYEEEE. V was shortened by 3 bases and J by 2 bases, with 12 bases between the two germline ends. CDR3 sequence (DNA): TGTGCCAGCAGCTCCCGACAGGCAACCTATAATTCACCCCTCCACTTT. Residues: CASSSRQATYNSPLHF.

The rearrangement uses TRBV27 and TRBJ2-7, with TRBD2 identical over 9 bases. Looked up from germline, CDR1 is MNHEY and CDR2 is SMNVEV (reference sequence). The CDR3 spans 18 residues. The ends lost 3 bases at V and 4 bases at J; junction bases unmatched: 16. The CDR3 reads CASSLKSGAGGLIYEQYF. The CDR3 nucleotides read TGTGCCAGCAGTTTGAAGTCGGGAGCGGGGGGCCTTATTTACGAGCAGTACTTC.

J is TRBJ2-3 and V is TRBV7-2; 10 nucleotides agree with TRBD2. Germline CDR1 reads SGHTA; CDR2 reads FQGNSA. CDR3 length: 16 residues. J was trimmed by 5 bases and V by 5 bases; bases with no gene match: 10. The DNA for the CDR3 is TGTGCCAGCAGCCTTCGTACTAGCGGGGTGAGAGATACGCAGTATTTT. Its protein is CASSLRTSGVRDTQYF.

A few counts support this clone. The V call is TRBV18, the J call TRBJ1-6, with 9 nucleotides matching TRBD1. This CDR3 comprises 15 residues. With 3 bases clipped from V and 6 bases from J, the junction kept 3 bases outside the gene matches. Per the germline V gene, CDR1 is KGHSH and CDR2 is LQKENI. DNA for the CDR3: TGTGCCAGCTCACCGGGACAGGGAAGTAATTCACCCCTCCACTTT. Amino acid sequence: CASSPGQGSNSPLHF.

The rearrangement uses TRBV28 and TRBJ2-7; unclear D gene. The V gene lost 2 bases and the J gene lost 2 bases, with 13 bases spanning the gap. The germline V gene has CDR1 MDHEN and CDR2 SYDVKM. The CDR3 spans 15 residues. The DNA of the CDR3 is TGTGCCAGCAGTTTAATTGCCCCCACGGCCTACGAGCAGTACTTC. Protein product: CASSLIAPTAYEQYF.

The CDR3 is CASSEALTGGETDTQYF. The CDR3 nucleotides are TGTGCCAGCAGTGAAGCCTTGACAGGGGGCGAGACAGATACGCAGTATTTT. The chain recombines TRBV6-1 with TRBJ2-3; 10 bases are shared with TRBD1. Unmatched junction bases numbered 6, after V lost 0 bases and J lost 3 bases. The CDR3 consists of 17 residues. Germline V gene sequence: CDR1 MNHNS, CDR2 SASEGT.

V and J are TRBV27 and TRBJ2-2; a weak D match, TRBD2 (6 bases). CDR3 length equals 16 residues. Trimming took off 2 bases at V and 5 bases at J, with 15 bases between the two ends. Germline V gives CDR1 MNHEY, CDR2 SMNVEV (reference sequence). CDR3 bases: TGTGCCAGCAGTTTAGAGCAGGGTGGGGGGACCGGGGAGCTGTTTTTT. Amino acid sequence: CASSLEQGGGTGELFF.

This chain connects TRBV24-1 to TRBJ1-2; D gene unclear. The CDR3 contains 13 residues. Trimming stripped 4 bases from V and 2 bases from J, with 7 bases between. The germline V gene encodes CDR1 KGHDR and CDR2 SFDVKD. This chain's CDR3 is CATSEGRNYGYTF. CDR3 nucleotide sequence: TGTGCCACCAGTGAGGGCCGCAACTATGGCTACACCTTC.

This clone was found once. The chain employs TRBV18 and TRBJ1-1; tentatively, D is TRBD1 (6 bases). There are 15 residues in the CDR3. The germline CDR1 and CDR2 sequences are KGHSH and LQKENI. The germline V and J ends were trimmed by 2 bases and 6 bases, with 16 bases remaining between them. CDR3 in amino acids: CASSPSELNRAEAFF. CDR3 nucleotides: TGTGCCAGCTCACCAAGTGAACTTAACAGGGCTGAAGCTTTCTTT. Supplemented by reference TRBV18 and TRBJ1-1, the full variable domain reads NAGVMQNPRHLVRRRGQEARLRCSPMKGHSHVYWYRQLPEEGLKFMVYLQKENIIDESGMPKERFSAEFPKEGPSILRIQQVVRGDSAAYFCASSPSELNRAEAFFGQGTRLTVV.

This clone was seen a single time. The chain couples TRBV2 to TRBJ1-5; maybe TRBD1 (6 bases). The CDR3 is made up of 14 amino acids. V shed 4 bases and J shed 4 bases, with 11 bases lying between them. Germline CDR1 SNHLY, CDR2 FYNNEI. CDR3 bases: TGTGCCAGCAGTGCGGTTACAGGGAATCAGCCCCAGCATTTT. Amino acid sequence: CASSAVTGNQPQHF.

J is TRBJ2-5 and V is TRBV12-3 or TRBV12-4, with 7 bases fitting TRBD1. The CDR3 is made up of 12 amino acids. V was clipped by 10 bases and J by 1 base; unmatched bases: 3. CDR3 sequence: CATGQFQETQYF. The CDR3 DNA is TGTGCCACGGGACAGTTCCAAGAGACCCAGTACTTC.